The 5 T cell receptor beta chains below were found in one sample sequenced in a study of control samples from healthy donors and cancer patients. Sequencing was performed with immunoSEQ multiplex PCR; in TCRdb, only in-frame clones are kept and a portion is missing. Of some 44,000 clones in the sample, 65% to 80% were seen once. Material: formalin-fixed, paraffin-embedded tissue. The origin of the receptors is a male donor with melanoma.

The rearrangement joins TRBV9 to TRBJ2-1; D not resolved. The germline V gene encodes CDR1 SGDLS and CDR2 YYNGEE. The CDR3 has 16 amino acids. Trimming shortened V by 1 base and J by 0 bases, and 11 bases separated the two germline ends. Written as DNA, the CDR3 is TGTGCCAGCAGCGTACGGCGCCCAAGCTCCTACAATGAGCAGTTCTTC. This translates into CASSVRRPSSYNEQFF. Based on the CDR3 plus reference TRBV9 and TRBJ2-1, the full variable domain is DSGVTQTPKHLITATGQRVTLRCSPRSGDLSVYWYQQSLDQGLQFLIQYYNGEERAKGNILERFSAQQFPDLHSELNLSSLELGDSALYFCASSVRRPSSYNEQFFGPGTRLTVL.

The V and J genes are TRBV4-1 and TRBJ1-1, with TRBD1 matching 9 bases. The CDR3 totals 14 residues. Germline V gene data show CDR1 as MGHRA and CDR2 as YSYEKL. V dropped 1 base and J dropped 7; count of bases not matched to a gene: 4. The CDR3 sequence is CASSQVGQGYEAFF. The CDR3 nucleotides are TGCGCCAGCAGCCAAGTGGGACAGGGATATGAAGCTTTCTTT.

This chain links TRBV2 with TRBJ1-4; a weak D match, TRBD1 (5 bases). V was clipped by 3 bases and J by 6 bases, with 17 bases between them. Germline loops: CDR1 SNHLY, CDR2 FYNNEI. This CDR3 spans 16 amino acids. The CDR3 DNA sequence: TGTGCCAGCAGTGATGGGCAGGGCATGATCTATGAAAAACTGTTTTTT. It codes for CASSDGQGMIYEKLFF.

The V gene is TRBV2, the J gene TRBJ1-2; maybe TRBD1 (6 bases). The CDR3 sequence is 14 residues long. The V and J ends lost 7 bases and 5 bases respectively, with 17 bases between them. Germline-derived CDR1 and CDR2 are SNHLY and FYNNEI. This CDR3 is CASTLPRGWYGYTF. In DNA, the CDR3 is TGTGCCAGCACCCTCCCCAGGGGATGGTATGGCTACACCTTC.

V usage is TRBV9 and J usage is TRBJ2-5, with 9 bases lining up with TRBD1. This CDR3 has 17 residues. The V gene's germline CDR1 is SGDLS and CDR2 YYNGEE. V lost 0 bases and J lost 2; bases outside the gene matches: 8. Here the CDR3 DNA reads TGTGCCAGCAGCGTAGGAAGTACAGGGGGCGGACAAGAGACCCAGTACTTC. Translation gives CASSVGSTGGGQETQYF.